This is a list of T cell receptor beta chains from one sample in a study of T cells in Graves' hyperthyroidism and ophthalmopathy. TCRdb reprocessed the multiplex PCR reads with MiXCR, giving one entry per CDR3 protein. Among some 740,000 distinct CDR3 sequences, 14% were seen once, and the ten largest hold 10% to 13%. Sequencing was done on a sample of blood. The receptor set was obtained from a woman in her late teens or twenties with Graves' hyperthyroidism. The CDR3 runs from the conserved cysteine through the conserved F or W. The order of the fields is clone size, D gene, V gene, J gene, CDR3 DNA, CDR3 protein. The D gene is left open where the match is weak. Not all rows give a size; the values are once, few, many and, for expanded clones, a class.

>-|-|TRBV12-3/TRBV12-4|TRBJ1-2
TGTGCCAGCAGTTTATCCTATCGCTACACCTTC
CASSLSYRYTF
>many|-|TRBV2|TRBJ2-3
TGTGCCAGCAGGGCAGGGTACACAGATACGCAGTATTTT
CASRAGYTDTQYF
>few|TRBD2|TRBV5-1|TRBJ2-7
TGCGCCAGCAGCTTGGTTGTCCTAGCGGGAGCTGGGGGGCAGTACTTC
CASSLVVLAGAGGQYF
>many|-|TRBV12-3/TRBV12-4|TRBJ2-6
TGTGCCAGCAGTTTTGTAGCCTCCGGGGCCAACGTCCTGACTTTC
CASSFVASGANVLTF
>many|TRBD2|TRBV18|TRBJ2-1
TGTGCCAGCTCACCATTCCGGGGGGGATCCTACAATGAGCAGTTCTTC
CASSPFRGGSYNEQFF
>many|TRBD2|TRBV19|TRBJ2-1
TGTGCCAGTAGTATTGGGGGAGGGAGGGCCCCCAATGAGCAGTTCTTC
CASSIGGGRAPNEQFF
>many|-|TRBV7-2|TRBJ2-1
TGTGCCAGCAGCTTATTGCGGGAAGACAATGAGCAGTTCTTC
CASSLLREDNEQFF
>-|TRBD2|TRBV10-3|TRBJ2-1
TGTGCCATCAGTAGGACCGAAGGGACTAGCGGGAGCTTGAGTACTAATGAGCAGTTCTTC
CAISRTEGTSGSLSTNEQFF
>-|-|TRBV7-8|TRBJ1-6
TGTGCCAGCAGCTCTCTCGGGGGTGGGAATTCACCCCTCCACTTT
CASSSLGGGNSPLHF
>few|-|TRBV19|TRBJ2-7
TGTGCCAGTAGTATAAAGCCCTCCTACGAGCAGTACTTC
CASSIKPSYEQYF
>-|-|TRBV7-8|TRBJ2-5
TGTGCCAGCACCTCACGTGGGGCAGGGGATGAGACCCAGTACTTC
CASTSRGAGDETQYF
>many|-|TRBV28|TRBJ1-5
TGTGCCAGCAGTTTAAGGGGGTCGGATCAGCCCCAGCATTTT
CASSLRGSDQPQHF
>many|-|TRBV15|TRBJ1-6
TGTGCCACCAGCAGGGATCATTCACCCCTCCACTTT
CATSRDHSPLHF
>-|TRBD2|TRBV19|TRBJ2-7
TGTGCCAGTACCCAAGGGACTAGCGGGAGCTACGAGCAGTACTTC
CASTQGTSGSYEQYF
>few|-|TRBV29-1|TRBJ1-2
TGCAGCGTTGATACACGGGGTCCTGGCTACACCTTC
CSVDTRGPGYTF
>many|-|TRBV29-1|TRBJ2-1
TGCAGCGTGTCCAGGGGAACCTACAATGAGCAGTTCTTC
CSVSRGTYNEQFF
>-|-|TRBV19|TRBJ2-1
TGTGCCAGTAGTATAGCGGGAGTGAATGAGCAGTTCTTC
CASSIAGVNEQFF
>-|TRBD1|TRBV27|TRBJ2-7
TGTGCCAGCAGTTTAATTGTCGGGACAGACTACGAGCAGTACTTC
CASSLIVGTDYEQYF
>few|TRBD2|TRBV27|TRBJ2-2
TGTGCCAGCAGTACCCCTAGCGGGAGGATCGGGGAGCTGTTTTTT
CASSTPSGRIGELFF
>-|TRBD2|TRBV28|TRBJ2-6
TGTGCCAGCAGCAAAGCGGGAGCTGGGGCCAACGTCCTGACTTTC
CASSKAGAGANVLTF
>-|-|TRBV5-7|TRBJ1-3
TGTGCCAGCAAAATAGTACCAGGGGCTGTCTCTGGAAACACCATATATTTT
CASKIVPGAVSGNTIYF
>many|-|TRBV6-1|TRBJ2-5
TGTGCCAGCAGTTACGACGGCGCGGGGGCGCACCCCAGGGAGACCCAGTACTTC
CASSYDGAGAHPRETQYF